These 5 T cell receptor beta chains came from one sample sequenced in a study of CD8+ T cells in alopecia areata. Sequencing relied on a cDNA template that was reverse transcribed from extracted RNA. Clones were sequenced by immunoSEQ multiplex PCR, and TCRdb holds only the in-frame ones, with some missing. The sample has 200,000 to 250,000 clones, around three fifths seen once. Treatment denoted: oral pan-JAK inhibitor, 5-10 mg twice daily. The sample was CD4+ T cells sorted from blood, taken at week 4, from a patient treated with tofacitinib. The receptors derive from a human donor with alopecia areata.

The V gene is TRBV11-2, the J gene TRBJ2-5; D gene ambiguous. The CDR3 covers 14 residues. Trimming took off 1 base at V and 5 bases at J, with 11 bases between the two ends. CDR1 is SGHAT and CDR2 is FQNNGV in the germline V gene. The CDR3, as DNA: TGTGCCAGCAGCTTAGTGAGAGGACCGGAGACCCAGTACTTC. It codes for CASSLVRGPETQYF.

This chain uses TRBV30 with TRBJ2-2, with a weak D call TRBD2 (6 bases). Germline assignment: CDR1 GTSNPN and CDR2 SVGIG (reference sequence). The length of the CDR3 is 15 residues. V was cut by 2 bases and J by 4 bases, with 14 bases left in between. CDR3 bases: TGTGCCTGGAGTCCCGGGACTCCCGGCACCGGGGAGCTGTTTTTT. It translates to CAWSPGTPGTGELFF.

Only a few counts were recorded for this clone. CDR3 DNA sequence: TGTGCCAGCAGTTTGGAGGGGGCTCAGCCCCAGCATTTT. Amino acid sequence: CASSLEGAQPQHF. The V gene is TRBV27, the J gene TRBJ1-5; 7 nucleotides align to TRBD1. V shed 3 bases and J 6 bases; nucleotides not matched to a gene: 2. The CDR3 spans 13 residues. In germline, CDR1 is MNHEY, CDR2 SMNVEV (reference sequence).

With respect to this clone: This may come from a read error, since a much larger clone is one base off. The chain employs TRBV7-9 and TRBJ2-4; D is possibly TRBD2 (5 bases). The CDR3 loop spans 13 amino acids. V shed 5 bases and J shed 10 bases, with 15 bases lying between them. Germline assignment: CDR1 SEHNR and CDR2 FQNEAQ (reference sequence). The chain's CDR3 is CASSIGAGEIQYF. The CDR3 DNA is TGTGCCAGCAGCATTGGCGCCGGGGAGATTCAGTACTTC.

The chain's CDR3 is CAWSVKTTWNEQFF. CDR3 coding DNA: TGTGCCTGGAGTGTAAAGACAACATGGAATGAGCAGTTCTTC. The chain couples TRBV30 to TRBJ2-1, with D uncertain. This CDR3 spans 14 amino acids. Germline lookup yields CDR1 GTSNPN and CDR2 SVGIG (reference sequence). V was trimmed by 0 bases and J by 7 bases, leaving 13 bases between them.